Sequencing of this T cell receptor (beta chain) was carried out in a study of T cells after yellow fever vaccination. Study-wide results and limits: Most clones from primary vaccination resurfaced after the booster (around 95% CD4, 88% CD8).

5'RACE template switching added a universal primer site and UMIs to TCR cDNA. MiXCR, run by TCRdb on the 5' RACE reads, gives a single entry per CDR3 protein. The data contain just under 600,000 distinct CDR3 sequences, about 13% of them singletons. This clonotype turned up a few times. What it recognizes is unknown. The CDR3 is 14 amino acids. The germline CDR1 and CDR2 sequences are SGHRS and YFSETQ. The junction had 4 bases not matched to a gene; V was cut back by 6 bases and J by 1 base. This chain joins TRBV5-1 and TRBJ2-5, with TRBD2 matching over 9 bases. The clonotype originates from a man aged 25 to 40 who received the YFV17D yellow fever vaccine. The sequenced sample was PBMCs, obtained on the day of the yellow fever booster vaccination. CDR3 nucleotides: TGCGCCAGCACCCGACTAGCGGTCCAAGAGACCCAGTACTTC. Encoded protein: CASTRLAVQETQYF.